The T cell receptor beta chain under discussion was sequenced for a study of breast tumors, draining lymph nodes, adjacent tissues. Notes on the study in general: Tumor repertoires ranked between lymph nodes and nontumor tissue in diversity, with V and J gene preferences.

Germline V gene lookup returns CDR1 MGHDK and CDR2 SYGVNS. Losses at the gene ends were 10 bases for V and 3 bases for J; bases not matched to a gene: 7. The CDR3 has 13 residues. TCRdb re-derived calls from the multiplex PCR reads in MiXCR, one entry per CDR3 protein. This table holds roughly 14,000 distinct CDR3 sequences, roughly three fifths found once. By sample share, this clonotype is medium-sized. Its specificity is unknown. The rearrangement links TRBV25-1 to TRBJ2-7; the match to TRBD1 covers 9 bases. The sequencing sample was made of tumor-adjacent breast tissue. The receptor was isolated from a female donor with breast cancer. Some clones in this sample may be carry-over from other donors' samples. CDR3 sequence (DNA): TGTGCCACCAAGGGACAGGGAGACTACGAGCAGTACTTC. Protein sequence: CATKGQGDYEQYF.